These 15 T cell receptor beta chains came from one sample sequenced in a study of cytomegalovirus exposure and HLA in healthy donors. PCR employed 60 Vbeta and 13 Jbeta primers. Sequencing was performed with immunoSEQ multiplex PCR; in TCRdb, only in-frame clones are kept and a portion is missing. The sample contains approximately 170,000 clones, 65% to 85% of which appear only once. Sequencing input: PBMCs. The source is a woman aged 50 to 60 in good health and CMV-seropositive.

J is TRBJ1-5 and V is TRBV7-2, with D unclear. The CDR3 has 13 residues. V was shortened by 0 bases and J by 6 bases, with 6 bases between the two germline ends. Per germline, CDR1 SGHTA and CDR2 FQGNSA. The CDR3 spells CASSLAAAQPQHF. The DNA of the CDR3 is TGTGCCAGCAGCTTAGCGGCGGCTCAGCCCCAGCATTTT. The full variable domain, rest sourced from reference TRBV7-2 and TRBJ1-5, is GAGVSQSPSNKVTEKGKDVELRCDPISGHTALYWYRQSLGQGLEFLIYFQGNSAPDKSGLPSDRFSAERTGGSVSTLTIQRTQQEDSAVYLCASSLAAAQPQHFGDGTRLSIL.

The chain uses TRBV9 and TRBJ2-1, with TRBD1 matching over 7 bases. The CDR3 spans 17 residues. Germline CDR1 reads SGDLS; CDR2 reads YYNGEE. V trimming: 3 bases; J trimming: 0 bases; junction bases outside the gene matches: 9. DNA of the CDR3: TGTGCCAGCAGCGCGCTTAAGGGGGACAGCTCCTACAATGAGCAGTTCTTC. Its protein is CASSALKGDSSYNEQFF.

In its sample, this clone was seen once. The chain recombines TRBV4-2 with TRBJ2-1; D is unclear. The germline CDR1 and CDR2 sequences are LGHNA and YNFKEQ. The CDR3 contains 15 residues. Trimming stripped 1 base from V and 8 bases from J, with 15 bases between. The CDR3 DNA reads as TGTGCCAGCAGCCAAGCGCGGAATCGTGAGTATGAGCAGTTCTTC. This gives the protein CASSQARNREYEQFF.

The chain combines TRBV27 with TRBJ2-6, with 11 bases identical to TRBD2. V lost 6 bases and J lost 0; bases outside the gene matches: 7. The germline V gene encodes CDR1 MNHEY and CDR2 SMNVEV (reference sequence). The CDR3 length is 18 residues. In DNA, the CDR3 is TGTGCCAGCAGACTAGCGGGAGTTCCCCCCTCTGGGGCCAACGTCCTGACTTTC. As protein: CASRLAGVPPSGANVLTF.

This clone is a singleton in its sample. The V gene is TRBV5-4, the J gene TRBJ1-1, with D possibly being TRBD1 (5 bases). The CDR3 extends over 14 amino acids. V lost 0 bases and J lost 1, with 7 bases in between. Germline CDR1 is SGHNT and CDR2 is YYREEE (reference sequence). CDR3 amino acids: CASSLDRTNTEAFF. The CDR3 DNA sequence: TGTGCCAGCAGCTTGGACAGGACGAACACTGAAGCTTTCTTT.

This sequence joins TRBV7-9 and TRBJ1-4, with a weak D call TRBD1 (6 bases). Germline CDR1 reads SEHNR; CDR2 reads FQNEAQ (reference sequence). The CDR3 covers 16 residues. V lost 5 bases and J lost 3, with 16 bases in between. CDR3 nucleotide sequence: TGTGCCAGCAGCCCTCCAGGACAGAAGGCTAATGAAAAACTGTTTTTT. Amino acids: CASSPPGQKANEKLFF.

The J gene is TRBJ2-7, the V gene TRBV11-2; 8 nucleotides match TRBD2. With 5 bases clipped from V and 1 base from J, the junction kept 4 bases outside the gene matches. This CDR3 region has 14 residues. Germline V gives CDR1 SGHAT, CDR2 FQNNGV. CDR3 residues: CASSLSSGSYEQYF. Here the CDR3 DNA reads TGTGCCAGCAGCCTCTCTAGCGGGTCCTACGAGCAGTACTTC.

For the CDR3, the DNA is TGTGCCAGCAGCTTTACAGGGAAAAGGAGCAATCAGCCCCAGCATTTT. Amino acid sequence: CASSFTGKRSNQPQHF. V is TRBV5-6 and J is TRBJ1-5, with a possible D match to TRBD1 (6 bases). Trimming stripped 2 bases from V and 1 base from J, with 13 bases between. CDR1 is SGHDT and CDR2 is YYEEEE in the germline V gene. The CDR3 covers 16 residues.

This CDR3 reads CASTSDSPQQFF. CDR3 in DNA: TGTGCCAGCACCTCGGACTCCCCACAGCAGTTCTTC. This chain uses TRBV2 with TRBJ2-1, with D perhaps TRBD2 (5 bases). The germline V and J ends were trimmed by 7 bases and 11 bases, with 15 bases remaining between them. This CDR3 is built from 12 residues. Germline V gene sequence: CDR1 SNHLY, CDR2 FYNNEI.

This clone was seen more than once but under ten times. This specimen includes other DNA sequences encoding the same CDR3. V gene TRBV19 combines with J gene TRBJ2-3; D is unresolved. The CDR3 consists of 11 residues. V lost 6 bases and J 2 bases, leaving 3 bases between the germline ends. Germline CDR1 is LNHDA and CDR2 is SQIVND (reference sequence). For the CDR3, the DNA is TGTGCCAGTAGCCTCACAGATACGCAGTATTTT. Protein: CASSLTDTQYF. The variable domain in full, with the rest retrieved from reference TRBV19 and TRBJ2-3, is DGGITQSPKYLFRKEGQNVTLSCEQNLNHDAMYWYRQDPGQGLRLIYYSQIVNDFQKGDIAEGYSVSREKKESFPLTVTSAQKNPTAFYLCASSLTDTQYFGPGTRLTVL.

This clone has only a few counts. The chain uses TRBV6-5 and TRBJ1-1, with unresolved D. The CDR3 has 14 residues. CDR1 and CDR2 from the germline V gene are MNHEY and SVGAGI. Trimming left V 6 bases short and J 4 bases short, with 15 bases between. The CDR3 sequence: CASRAGPRGTEAFF. The CDR3 nucleotides read TGTGCCAGCAGGGCTGGTCCGCGGGGCACTGAAGCTTTCTTT.

This sequence joins TRBV5-1 and TRBJ1-1; D perhaps matches TRBD1 (5 bases). Germline values: CDR1 SGHRS, CDR2 YFSETQ. Trimming stripped 4 bases from V and 0 bases from J, with 13 bases between. This CDR3 spans 15 amino acids. The CDR3 coding sequence is TGCGCCAGCAGCCCCGATATACAGGTGAACACTGAAGCTTTCTTT. As protein: CASSPDIQVNTEAFF.

This sequence joins TRBV4-1 and TRBJ2-1; 7 bases align to TRBD2. Germline trimming cut 4 bases from V and 7 bases from J; bases unmatched to any gene: 13. Germline V CDR1 and CDR2: MGHRA, YSYEKL. This CDR3 is 16 amino acids long. The CDR3 DNA follows: TGCGCCAGCAGCCCCGTCAGCGGGATGCGCCCAAATGAGCAGTTCTTC. Its protein product is CASSPVSGMRPNEQFF.

The chain joins TRBV5-1 to TRBJ2-3, with a weak D call TRBD1 (6 bases). The V end lost 1 base, the J end lost 2 bases, and 14 bases lay between the germline ends. Germline V CDR1 and CDR2: SGHRS, YFSETQ. This CDR3 contains 16 residues. The CDR3 DNA sequence: TGCGCCAGCAGCTTGCGGAGACAGGCGATCACAGATACGCAGTATTTT. This encodes CASSLRRQAITDTQYF.

As concerns this clone: The sample holds other DNA sequences that translate to the same CDR3. The rearrangement joins TRBV10-3 to TRBJ2-7; 8 bases line up with TRBD2. The CDR3 has 15 residues. V shed 6 bases and J 3 bases; nucleotides not matched to a gene: 10. CDR1 ENHRY and CDR2 SYGVKD come from the germline V gene. This CDR3 is CAIRSEAGGVYEQYF. DNA of the CDR3: TGTGCCATCAGGTCGGAAGCCGGGGGGGTCTACGAGCAGTACTTC.